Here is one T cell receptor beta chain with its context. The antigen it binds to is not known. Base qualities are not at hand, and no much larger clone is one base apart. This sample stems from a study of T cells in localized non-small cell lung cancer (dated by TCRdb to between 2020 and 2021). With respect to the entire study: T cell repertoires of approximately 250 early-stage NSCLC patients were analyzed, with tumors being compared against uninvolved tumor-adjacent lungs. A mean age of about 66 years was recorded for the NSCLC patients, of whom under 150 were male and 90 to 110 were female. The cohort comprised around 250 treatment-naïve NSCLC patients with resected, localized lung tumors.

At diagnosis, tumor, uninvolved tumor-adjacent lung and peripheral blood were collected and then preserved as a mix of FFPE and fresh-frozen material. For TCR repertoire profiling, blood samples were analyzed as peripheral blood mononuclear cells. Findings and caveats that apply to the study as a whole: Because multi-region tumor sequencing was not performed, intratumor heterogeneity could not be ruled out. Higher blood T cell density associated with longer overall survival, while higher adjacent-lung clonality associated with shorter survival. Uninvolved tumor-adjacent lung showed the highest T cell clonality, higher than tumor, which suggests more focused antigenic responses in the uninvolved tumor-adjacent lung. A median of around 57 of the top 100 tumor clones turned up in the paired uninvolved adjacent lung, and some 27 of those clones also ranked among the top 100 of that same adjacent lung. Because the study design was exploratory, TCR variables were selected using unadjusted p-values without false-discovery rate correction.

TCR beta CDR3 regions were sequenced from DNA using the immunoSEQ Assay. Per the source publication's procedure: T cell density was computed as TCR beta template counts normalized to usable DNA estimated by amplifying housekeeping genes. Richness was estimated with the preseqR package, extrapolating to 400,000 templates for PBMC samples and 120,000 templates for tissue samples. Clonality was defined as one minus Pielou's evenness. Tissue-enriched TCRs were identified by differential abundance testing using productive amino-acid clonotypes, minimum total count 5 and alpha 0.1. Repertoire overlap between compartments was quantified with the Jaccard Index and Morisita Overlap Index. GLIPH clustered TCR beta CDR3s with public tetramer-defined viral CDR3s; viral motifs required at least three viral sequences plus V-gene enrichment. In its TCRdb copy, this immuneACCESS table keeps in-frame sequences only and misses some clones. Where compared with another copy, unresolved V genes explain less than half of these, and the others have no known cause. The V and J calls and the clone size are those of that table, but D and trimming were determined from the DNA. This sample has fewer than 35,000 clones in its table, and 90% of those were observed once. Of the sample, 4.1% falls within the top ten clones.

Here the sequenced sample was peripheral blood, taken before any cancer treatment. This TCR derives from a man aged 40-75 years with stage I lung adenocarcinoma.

DNA sequence: TGTGCCAGTAGTATAGTAACGGGAGCTGAAGCTTTCTTT. This encodes CASSIVTGAEAFF. The sequence joins TRBV19 to TRBJ1-1, with the D gene too uncertain to name. V loses 1 base, J loses 6 bases, and the germline ends lie 9 bases apart. According to the germline V gene (reference sequence), CDR1 reads LNHDA and CDR2 reads SQIVND. CDR3 length: 13 amino acids, cysteine to phenylalanine. The read is trimmed to its CDR3 DNA, 39 bases read in frame from base 1.